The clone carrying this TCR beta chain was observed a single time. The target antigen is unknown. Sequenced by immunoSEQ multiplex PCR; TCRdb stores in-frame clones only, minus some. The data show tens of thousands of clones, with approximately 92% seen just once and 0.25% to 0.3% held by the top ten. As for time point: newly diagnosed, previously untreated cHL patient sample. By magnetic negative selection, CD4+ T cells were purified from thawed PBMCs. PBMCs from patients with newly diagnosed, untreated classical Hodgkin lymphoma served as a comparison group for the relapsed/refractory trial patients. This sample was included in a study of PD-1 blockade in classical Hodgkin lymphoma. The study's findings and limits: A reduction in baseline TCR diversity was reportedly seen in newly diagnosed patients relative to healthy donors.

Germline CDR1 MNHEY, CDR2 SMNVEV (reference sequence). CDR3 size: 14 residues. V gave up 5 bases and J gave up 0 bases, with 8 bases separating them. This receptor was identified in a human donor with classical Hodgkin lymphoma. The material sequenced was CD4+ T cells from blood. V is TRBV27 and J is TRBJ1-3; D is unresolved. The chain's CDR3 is CASSALSSGNTIYF. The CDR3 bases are TGTGCCAGCAGTGCCCTTTCCTCTGGAAACACCATATATTTT.